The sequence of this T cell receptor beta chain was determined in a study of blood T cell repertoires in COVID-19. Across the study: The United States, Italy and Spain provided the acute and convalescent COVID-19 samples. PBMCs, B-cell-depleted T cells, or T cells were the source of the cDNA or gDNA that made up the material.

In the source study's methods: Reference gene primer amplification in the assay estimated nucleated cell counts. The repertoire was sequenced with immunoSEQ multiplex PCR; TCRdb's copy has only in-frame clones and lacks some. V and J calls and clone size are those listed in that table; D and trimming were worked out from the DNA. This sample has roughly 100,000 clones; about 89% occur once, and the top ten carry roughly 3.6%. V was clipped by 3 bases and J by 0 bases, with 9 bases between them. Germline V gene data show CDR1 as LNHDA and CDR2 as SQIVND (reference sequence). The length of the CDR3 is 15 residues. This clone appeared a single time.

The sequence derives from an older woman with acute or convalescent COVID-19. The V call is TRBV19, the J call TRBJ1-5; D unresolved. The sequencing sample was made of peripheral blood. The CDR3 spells CASSILENSNQPQHF. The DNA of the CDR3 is TGTGCCAGTAGTATTCTAGAGAATAGCAATCAGCCCCAGCATTTT.